Shown below are 5 T cell receptor beta chains from a single sample sequenced in a study of graft-versus-host responses after intestinal transplantation. Sequencing used immunoSEQ multiplex PCR; TCRdb keeps in-frame clones, though not all of them. The sample has around 110,000 clones, 90% to 95% seen once; the top ten hold roughly 1%. No antigen has been identified for these receptors. Material: unstimulated CD8+ T cells sorted from spleen or lymph node cells, obtained before transplant. The source is a human donor who was the organ donor for an intestinal transplant.

The chain carries TRBV28 and TRBJ2-3, with D perhaps matching TRBD1 (6 bases). CDR3 size: 15 residues. V was clipped by 8 bases and J by 0 bases, with 15 bases between them. Looked up from germline, CDR1 is MDHEN and CDR2 is SYDVKM. CDR3 loop: CASASRTASTDTQYF. The CDR3, as DNA: TGTGCCAGCGCATCCAGGACAGCAAGCACAGATACGCAGTATTTT.

The chain links TRBV9 to TRBJ2-7, with D possibly being TRBD2 (6 bases). CDR1 is SGDLS and CDR2 is YYNGEE in the germline V gene. V was pared by 4 bases and J by 5 bases, with 19 bases between. The CDR3 is 15 residues long. DNA of the CDR3: TGTGCCAGCAGCTTAGAGGGTAGCGGTACGGACGAGCAGTACTTC. Amino acid sequence: CASSLEGSGTDEQYF.

This clone came up a few times. The chain has TRBV5-6 and TRBJ2-7; D unresolved. Trimming took off 1 base at V and 1 base at J, with 12 bases between the two ends. Germline V CDR1 and CDR2: SGHDT, YYEEEE. The CDR3 loop spans 15 amino acids. CDR3 in amino acids: CASSLKAGASYEQYF. The CDR3 DNA follows: TGTGCCAGCAGCTTGAAGGCCGGAGCATCCTACGAGCAGTACTTC.

V is TRBV13 and J is TRBJ2-7, with D possibly being TRBD2 (5 bases). Germline-derived CDR1 and CDR2 are PRHDT and FYEKMQ (reference sequence). The CDR3 contains 14 residues. With 5 bases removed from V and 4 bases from J, the gap between germline ends came to 15 bases. CDR3 region: CASSTRERAYEQYF. Here the CDR3 DNA reads TGTGCCAGCAGCACAAGAGAGAGGGCGTACGAGCAGTACTTC.

The CDR3: CASSLKLAGIQETQYF. The CDR3 region has the DNA TGTGCCAGCAGCTTGAAACTAGCGGGTATCCAAGAGACCCAGTACTTC. The J gene is TRBJ2-5, the V gene TRBV5-5; 9 nucleotides agree with TRBD2. The CDR3 loop spans 16 amino acids. Trimming at V came to 1 base and at J to 1 base, leaving 5 bases not matched to a gene. CDR1 and CDR2 from the germline V gene are SGHKS and YYEKEE (reference sequence).